Each of the 25 T cell receptor beta chains below was sequenced from the same sample in a study of T cell responses to AZD1222 COVID-19 vaccine. Clones were sequenced by immunoSEQ multiplex PCR, and TCRdb holds only the in-frame ones, with some missing. Of 55,000 to 90,000 clones in the sample, around four fifths were seen once. The material was peripheral blood, obtained on day 0 of AZD1222 vaccination. These receptors came from an adult in good health.

The chain's CDR3 is CASSLDIGARPYEQYF. The DNA of the CDR3 is TGTGCCAGCAGCTTGGATATAGGGGCCCGCCCCTACGAGCAGTACTTC. V and J are TRBV5-6 and TRBJ2-7; D is possibly TRBD1 (5 bases). This CDR3 contains 16 residues. V lost 0 bases, J lost 2 bases, and 15 bases lay in between. Germline CDR1 and CDR2: SGHDT and YYEEEE.

In nucleotides, the CDR3 is TGTGCCAGCAGCGTCGGGACAGTCAATGAGCAGTTCTTC. It encodes CASSVGTVNEQFF. The chain recombines TRBV9 with TRBJ2-1, with 7 bases aligning to TRBD1. The CDR3 is 13 amino acids. Germline V gene data show CDR1 as SGDLS and CDR2 as YYNGEE. Trimming removed 2 bases from V and 6 bases from J; junction bases left unmatched: 2.

The chain is built from TRBV10-3 and TRBJ2-5; no firm D call. Germline V gene data show CDR1 as ENHRY and CDR2 as SYGVKD. This CDR3 region has 14 residues. Between the trimmed V and J ends, which lost 4 bases and 5 bases, there was a span of 14 bases. The DNA of the CDR3 is TGTGCCATCAGTGGTGACACGTCCGGGGAGACCCAGTACTTC. Encoded protein: CAISGDTSGETQYF.

This chain connects TRBV27 to TRBJ1-5; no firm D call. The V and J ends lost 3 bases and 2 bases respectively, with 8 bases between them. Germline V gene sequence: CDR1 MNHEY, CDR2 SMNVEV (reference sequence). The CDR3 totals 14 residues. CDR3 region: CASSFFSGNQPQHF. The CDR3 DNA follows: TGTGCCAGCAGTTTCTTTTCGGGCAATCAGCCCCAGCATTTT.

The chain uses TRBV7-3 and TRBJ2-1; TRBD2 matches 7 bases. Germline lookup yields CDR1 SGHTA and CDR2 FQGTGA. There are 15 residues in the CDR3. J was trimmed by 4 bases and V by 8 bases; bases with no gene match: 11. CDR3 loop: CASSEWGGPYNEQFF. CDR3 in DNA: TGTGCCAGCTCCGAGTGGGGGGGACCTTACAATGAGCAGTTCTTC.

The rearrangement uses TRBV4-3 and TRBJ1-6; D is possibly TRBD1 (6 bases). Germline assignment: CDR1 LGHNA and CDR2 YSLEER. The CDR3 consists of 15 residues. Trimming pared 0 bases from V and 9 bases from J, leaving 12 bases between. CDR3 sequence: CASSQDRGVGSPLHF. The DNA of the CDR3 is TGCGCCAGCAGCCAAGATAGGGGGGTAGGTTCACCCCTCCACTTT.

This clone has only one observation. The chain joins TRBV5-8 to TRBJ2-3; D gene ambiguous. The CDR3 runs 14 residues. V shed 2 bases and J shed 4 bases, with 11 bases lying between them. Germline values: CDR1 SGHTS, CDR2 YDEGEE. For the CDR3, the DNA is TGTGCCAGCAGCTTAGTAGGATCGTCAGATACGCAGTATTTT. Translating it yields CASSLVGSSDTQYF. The full variable domain, its missing parts supplied by reference TRBV5-8 and TRBJ2-3, is EAGVTQSPTHLIKTRGQQATLRCSPISGHTSVYWYQQALGLGLQFLLWYDEGEERNRGNFPPRFSGRQFPNYSSELNVNALELEDSALYLCASSLVGSSDTQYFGPGTRLTVL.

This rearrangement joins TRBV11-3 to TRBJ1-3; no firm D call. The CDR3 extends over 15 amino acids. Trimming removed 0 bases from V and 9 bases from J, with 15 bases in between. Germline-derived CDR1 and CDR2 are SGHNT and YENEEA. The CDR3 coding sequence is TGTGCCAGCAGCTTAGAGGCCAGATCATATCCCACCATATATTTT. Translation gives CASSLEARSYPTIYF.

V gene TRBV7-2 combines with J gene TRBJ2-7; weak D call: TRBD2 (6 bases). Per the germline V gene, CDR1 is SGHTA and CDR2 is FQGNSA. The CDR3 sequence is 16 residues long. Trimming pared 0 bases from V and 3 bases from J, leaving 15 bases between. CDR3 region: CASSLAGRPTGYEQYF. DNA for the CDR3: TGTGCCAGCAGCTTAGCCGGGAGACCTACGGGCTACGAGCAGTACTTC.

V and J are TRBV6-5 and TRBJ1-1, with D perhaps matching TRBD1 (6 bases). The germline gives CDR1 MNHEY, CDR2 SVGAGI. The length of the CDR3 is 11 residues. The V and J ends lost 8 bases and 10 bases respectively, with 14 bases between them. CDR3 sequence reads: CASEGGSIAFF. CDR3 in DNA: TGTGCCAGCGAGGGGGGCAGCATAGCTTTCTTT.

The chain has TRBV6-5 and TRBJ1-1; 9 bases match TRBD1. Trimming removed 6 bases from V and 10 bases from J; junction bases left unmatched: 12. CDR1 and CDR2 from the germline V gene are MNHEY and SVGAGI. CDR3 size: 14 residues. CDR3 DNA sequence: TGTGCCAGCAGAGTGACAGGGGGGGAGGTGGGAGCTTTCTTT. Its translation: CASRVTGGEVGAFF.

The gene calls are TRBV5-5 and TRBJ2-7; 7 nucleotides agree with TRBD1. CDR3 length: 14 residues. Germline-derived CDR1 and CDR2 are SGHKS and YYEKEE (reference sequence). With V trimmed by 2 bases and J by 3 bases, 5 bases remained unmatched. CDR3 sequence reads: CASSFGQVLYEQYF. The CDR3 region has the DNA TGTGCCAGCAGCTTCGGACAGGTCCTCTACGAGCAGTACTTC.

Note on this clone: One junction end disagrees with the germline gene, perhaps due to a read error. The V call is TRBV5-1, the J call TRBJ2-7; TRBD1 matches 9 bases. The CDR3 runs 15 residues. Germline lookup yields CDR1 SGHRS and CDR2 YFSETQ. CDR3 region: CASTLGQGPLDEQYF. CDR3 bases: TGCGCCAGCACCTTGGGACAGGGCCCCTTAGACGAGCAGTACTTC.

This clone was detected a few times. V gene TRBV29-1 combines with J gene TRBJ1-1; 8 positions match TRBD1. CDR1 SQVTM and CDR2 ANQGSEA come from the germline V gene. CDR3 length: 12 amino acids. The junction had 5 bases not matched to a gene; V was cut back by 6 bases and J by 5 bases. CDR3 sequence (DNA): TGCAGCGTAGCAGGGGGCAGAACTGAAGCTTTCTTT. Protein product: CSVAGGRTEAFF. The whole variable domain, filled in from reference TRBV29-1 and TRBJ1-1, reads SAVISQKPSRDICQRGTSLTIQCQVDSQVTMMFWYRQQPGQSLTLIATANQGSEATYESGFVIDKFPISRPNLTFSTLTVSNMSPEDSSIYLCSVAGGRTEAFFGQGTRLTVV.

The genes are TRBV25-1 and TRBJ2-7, with D possibly matching TRBD1 (5 bases). The CDR3 has 13 residues. V lost 2 bases and J 6 bases, leaving 11 bases between the germline ends. The germline gives CDR1 MGHDK, CDR2 SYGVNS. The CDR3 sequence: CASSELLQGEQYF. CDR3 nucleotides: TGTGCCAGCAGTGAACTTCTCCAGGGCGAGCAGTACTTC.

V and J are TRBV7-9 and TRBJ1-6; no firm D call. The CDR3 spans 15 residues. CDR1 and CDR2 (germline): SEHNR, FQNEAQ (reference sequence). Deletions cut 0 bases from V and 6 bases from J, with 9 bases between. The CDR3 loop is CASSLASGVNSPLHF. The CDR3 DNA reads TGTGCCAGCAGCTTAGCCAGCGGAGTTAATTCACCCCTCCACTTT. The whole variable domain, remainder taken from reference TRBV7-9 and TRBJ1-6, is DTGVSQNPRHKITKRGQNVTFRCDPISEHNRLYWYRQTLGQGPEFLTYFQNEAQLEKSRLLSDRFSAERPKGSFSTLEIQRTEQGDSAMYLCASSLASGVNSPLHFGNGTRLTVT.

The genes are TRBV3-1 (or the pseudogene TRBV3-2) and TRBJ1-6; the D is unclear. The germline CDR1 and CDR2 sequences are LGHDT and YNNKEL (reference sequence). There are 13 residues in the CDR3. With 0 bases removed from V and 10 bases from J, the gap between germline ends came to 7 bases. CDR3 protein: CASSQETRSPLHF. CDR3 bases: TGTGCCAGCAGCCAAGAGACACGGTCACCCCTCCACTTT.

V is TRBV2 and J is TRBJ2-5; D remains ambiguous. Trimming removed 8 bases from V and 2 bases from J, with 6 bases in between. CDR1 is SNHLY, CDR2 FYNNEI, per germline. CDR3 length equals 11 residues. CDR3 sequence (DNA): TGTGCCAGCCGGCTACAAGAGACCCAGTACTTC. Translating gives CASRLQETQYF.

This clone was recorded a few times. The chain uses TRBV5-5 and TRBJ1-3, with a weak D call TRBD1 (6 bases). The CDR3 consists of 19 residues. CDR1 is SGHKS and CDR2 is YYEKEE in the germline V gene (reference sequence). Trimming took off 0 bases at V and 0 bases at J, with 19 bases between the two ends. The DNA of the CDR3 is TGTGCCAGCAGCTTGGGATTGATTTCGGGGGCGAGCTCTGGAAACACCATATATTTT. The encoded protein is CASSLGLISGASSGNTIYF.

The chain joins TRBV11-3 to TRBJ1-1; 8 nucleotides align to TRBD1. The CDR3 has 15 residues. CDR1 is SGHNT, CDR2 YENEEA, per germline. The V and J ends lost 1 base and 4 bases, in that order; junction bases with no gene match: 5. CDR3 nucleotide sequence: TGTGCCAGCAGCTTAGGACAGGGGAGGACCACTGAAGCTTTCTTT. Protein: CASSLGQGRTTEAFF.

CDR3 protein: CASSLSAGHGELFF. In nucleotides, the CDR3 is TGTGCCAGCAGCTTATCGGCGGGTCACGGGGAGCTGTTTTTT. The chain has TRBV11-2 and TRBJ2-2; perhaps TRBD2 as D (5 bases). Looked up from germline, CDR1 is SGHAT and CDR2 is FQNNGV. Trimming shortened V by 2 bases and J by 7 bases, and 11 bases separated the two germline ends. CDR3 length equals 14 residues.

This chain connects TRBV30 to TRBJ1-5; possibly TRBD1 for D (6 bases). CDR3 length: 13 amino acids. Germline loops: CDR1 GTSNPN, CDR2 SVGIG (reference sequence). V lost 3 bases and J lost 4, with 10 bases in between. DNA for the CDR3: TGTGCCTGGAGCGGGACATCTAATCAGCCCCAGCATTTT. Its protein product is CAWSGTSNQPQHF. Drawing the rest from reference TRBV30 and TRBJ1-5, the complete variable domain is SQTIHQWPATLVQPVGSPLSLECTVEGTSNPNLYWYRQAAGRGLQLLFYSVGIGQISSEVPQNLSASRPQDRQFILSSKKLLLSDSGFYLCAWSGTSNQPQHFGDGTRLSIL.

This clone was picked up one time. The chain recombines TRBV11-3 with TRBJ1-1, with 10 bases matching TRBD1. This CDR3 comprises 15 residues. The V and J ends lost 5 bases and 3 bases, in that order; junction bases with no gene match: 6. CDR1 and CDR2 (germline): SGHNT, YENEEA. This CDR3 is CASSGKGQGYTEAFF. In DNA, the CDR3 is TGTGCCAGCAGCGGAAAGGGACAGGGGTACACTGAAGCTTTCTTT.

V and J are TRBV5-4 and TRBJ2-2; possible D gene TRBD2, 7 bases. Germline-derived CDR1 and CDR2 are SGHNT and YYREEE (reference sequence). Trimming pared 4 bases from V and 2 bases from J, leaving 12 bases between. The CDR3 sequence is 15 residues long. The CDR3 loop reads CASSPRGANTGELFF. For the CDR3, the DNA is TGTGCCAGCAGCCCCCGGGGGGCAAACACCGGGGAGCTGTTTTTT.

V gene TRBV5-4 combines with J gene TRBJ1-2; D possibly corresponds to TRBD1 (5 bases). Germline CDR1 and CDR2: SGHNT and YYREEE (reference sequence). There are 14 residues in the CDR3. The V end was cut by 3 bases, the J end by 3 bases, with 12 bases between. The CDR3 is CASSYAGTDYGYTF. The CDR3 DNA follows: TGTGCCAGCAGCTACGCCGGGACGGACTATGGCTACACCTTC.